This T cell receptor beta chain is drawn from a study of memory CD8 T cells in hepatitis C reinfection. At the level of the study: Chronic HCV followed reinfection in a couple of donors who cleared primary infection.

Time point denoted: pre-reinfection, 55 to 20 weeks before reinfection detection. The sorted cells went straight to TCR sequencing with no prior in vitro expansion. This clone was counted a few times. V lost 5 bases to trimming and J lost 5 bases, with 16 bases between them. CDR1 SGHRS and CDR2 YFSETQ come from the germline V gene. The CDR3 has 14 amino acids. Profiling relied on immunoSEQ multiplex PCR, and the TCRdb table lists in-frame clones only, not all of them. The data contain 40,000 to 60,000 clones, about nine tenths of them seen just once; the ten biggest clones take up 0.9% to 1.1%. V gene TRBV5-1 combines with J gene TRBJ1-1; tentative D call: TRBD1 (6 bases). The sample was naive CD8+ T cells sorted from blood. This TCR came from a man aged 18 to 30 with hepatitis C virus infection. The CDR3 DNA is TGCGCCAGCAGTTCATCAGGGGTATGGACTGAAGCTTTCTTT. Amino acids: CASSSSGVWTEAFF.